These 24 T cell receptor beta chains originate from one sample sequenced in a study of beta chain features in type 1 diabetes. Expressed TCRB transcripts were sequenced because the isolated RNA had all been reverse transcribed beforehand. The table came from immunoSEQ multiplex PCR; TCRdb's copy has only in-frame clones and leaves some out. Of about 170,000 clones listed, 7.5% to 8.5% were seen once; the top ten hold under 0.55%. No antigens are known for them. The study's findings and limits: Within each of all four CD4+ subsets, Type 1 diabetes patients had TCRB CDR3s that were moderately but significantly shorter.

The sample comprised central memory CD4+ T cells from blood. Every receptor here comes from a man younger than 35 with type 1 diabetes.

As regards this clone: Other DNA sequences in the same sample also yield this CDR3. V usage is TRBV7-9 and J usage is TRBJ2-5; tentatively, D is TRBD1 (6 bases). The germline gives CDR1 SEHNR, CDR2 FQNEAQ (reference sequence). The CDR3 sequence is 16 residues long. V was clipped by 1 base and J by 3 bases, with 15 bases between them. The CDR3 sequence: CASSLDLTGREETQYF. CDR3 sequence (DNA): TGTGCCAGCAGCTTAGACTTGACAGGTCGGGAAGAGACCCAGTACTTC.

This chain uses TRBV7-8 with TRBJ2-5, with D tentatively TRBD2 (6 bases). The CDR3 spans 15 residues. Germline V gene lookup returns CDR1 SGHVS and CDR2 FQNEAQ. V dropped 0 bases and J dropped 7 bases, with 15 bases sitting between them. CDR3 amino acids: CASSLASGGGGTQYF. The CDR3 bases are TGTGCCAGCAGCTTAGCTAGCGGTGGAGGTGGGACCCAGTACTTC.

The CDR3 is CASSPLRPGQDTGELFF. CDR3 bases: TGCGCCAGCAGCCCATTACGACCGGGACAGGACACCGGGGAGCTGTTTTTT. This chain links TRBV5-1 with TRBJ2-2; 8 bases agree with TRBD1. The CDR3 is made up of 17 amino acids. Germline trimming cut 4 bases from V and 3 bases from J; bases unmatched to any gene: 11. Germline loops: CDR1 SGHRS, CDR2 YFSETQ.

The sample holds many counts of this clone. CDR3 region: CASSLLGGNEQFF. Written as DNA, the CDR3 is TGTGCCAGCAGCTTATTGGGGGGCAATGAGCAGTTCTTC. This rearrangement joins TRBV5-6 to TRBJ2-1, with a possible D match to TRBD2 (6 bases). This CDR3 contains 13 residues. V was shortened by 2 bases and J by 6 bases, with 9 bases between the two germline ends. The V gene's germline CDR1 is SGHDT and CDR2 YYEEEE. The complete variable domain, with remaining parts taken from reference TRBV5-6 and TRBJ2-1, reads DAGVTQSPTHLIKTRGQQVTLRCSPKSGHDTVSWYQQALGQGPQFIFQYYEEEERQRGNFPDRFSGHQFPNYSSELNVNALLLGDSALYLCASSLLGGNEQFFGPGTRLTVL.

This clone was detected only a few times. The V call is TRBV14, the J call TRBJ2-1; a weak D match, TRBD2 (7 bases). Trimming removed 1 base at V and 13 bases at J, with 20 bases between. The CDR3 extends over 15 amino acids. CDR1 and CDR2 (germline): SGHDN, FVKESK. The CDR3 region is CASSQAIAGALAQFF. The CDR3 nucleotides read TGTGCCAGCAGCCAAGCGATCGCGGGGGCACTAGCACAGTTCTTC.

This chain links TRBV9 with TRBJ2-3; 9 positions agree with TRBD1. Germline V gene sequence: CDR1 SGDLS, CDR2 YYNGEE. Trimming took 5 bases from V and 3 from J; bases not matched to a gene: 7. This CDR3 is 15 amino acids long. CDR3 DNA: TGTGCCAGCAGGACCGGGACAGGGCGGACAGATACGCAGTATTTT. This sequence encodes CASRTGTGRTDTQYF.

This clone was seen only a few times. This chain uses TRBV28 with TRBJ2-5; TRBD1 matches at 7 bases. V lost 4 bases, J lost 0 bases, and 5 bases stayed unmatched. The V gene's germline CDR1 is MDHEN and CDR2 SYDVKM. The CDR3 is 15 amino acids. The CDR3 here is CASSSGQAYQETQYF. In DNA form, the CDR3 reads TGTGCCAGCAGTTCTGGACAGGCTTACCAAGAGACCCAGTACTTC.

This chain joins TRBV28 and TRBJ2-3; maybe TRBD1 (6 bases). Trimming removed 2 bases from V and 6 bases from J, with 15 bases in between. This CDR3 is 15 amino acids long. The germline gives CDR1 MDHEN, CDR2 SYDVKM. For the CDR3, the DNA is TGTGCCAGCAGTTTAATGGGGGCGTCAAGGGATACGCAGTATTTT. Amino acid sequence: CASSLMGASRDTQYF.

This chain links TRBV5-8 with TRBJ1-5; 7 nucleotides line up with TRBD1. The CDR3 has 15 residues. CDR1 is SGHTS, CDR2 YDEGEE, per germline. The J segment lost 9 bases and the V segment lost 5 bases, leaving 14 bases of the junction unmatched. CDR3 region: CASSTDRASSSPQHF. Written as DNA, the CDR3 is TGTGCCAGCAGTACCGACAGGGCTTCAAGCTCGCCCCAGCATTTT.

The chain has TRBV19 and TRBJ2-3; 8 bases match TRBD1. Germline values: CDR1 LNHDA, CDR2 SQIVND (reference sequence). This CDR3 region has 15 residues. The V segment lost 8 bases and the J segment 2 bases; nucleotides outside the gene matches: 9. DNA for the CDR3: TGTGCCAGTTCGATGGACAGGGTCACCACAGATACGCAGTATTTT. Its translation: CASSMDRVTTDTQYF.

V usage is TRBV25-1 and J usage is TRBJ2-7, with D uncertain. V was shortened by 5 bases and J by 4 bases, with 6 bases between the two germline ends. CDR1 is MGHDK and CDR2 is SYGVNS in the germline V gene. The CDR3 is 11 amino acids. CDR3 nucleotide sequence: TGTGCCAGCAGTTTAATTTACGAGCAGTACTTC. Its translation: CASSLIYEQYF.

The chain has TRBV18 and TRBJ2-1; 10 positions match TRBD2. Germline CDR1 is KGHSH and CDR2 is LQKENI. Unmatched junction bases numbered 9, after V lost 0 bases and J lost 4 bases. The CDR3 is 18 residues long. CDR3 protein: CASSPPVGAGGIYNEQFF. The CDR3 nucleotides read TGTGCCAGCTCACCACCGGTTGGAGCGGGGGGGATATACAATGAGCAGTTCTTC.

This clone has a handful of counts. The genes are TRBV10-3 and TRBJ2-5; tentatively, D is TRBD1 (6 bases). V lost 7 bases to trimming and J lost 6 bases, with 18 bases between them. Germline assignment: CDR1 ENHRY and CDR2 SYGVKD. The CDR3 is made up of 14 amino acids. In DNA, the CDR3 is TGTGCCATCAAGGACAGTTTGGAGTCGCAGACCCAGTACTTC. This gives the protein CAIKDSLESQTQYF.

The chain uses TRBV30 and TRBJ1-6; 7 nucleotides align to TRBD1. Germline CDR1 GTSNPN, CDR2 SVGIG (reference sequence). The CDR3 runs to 15 residues. Trimming at V came to 2 bases and at J to 7 bases, leaving 8 bases not matched to a gene. This CDR3 is CAWSTLQGLNSPLHF. The CDR3 DNA sequence: TGTGCCTGGAGTACCCTACAGGGGTTAAATTCACCCCTCCACTTT.

V and J are TRBV27 and TRBJ1-2, with no clear D. CDR3 length equals 16 residues. V lost 1 base and J 8 bases, leaving 20 bases between the germline ends. Germline values: CDR1 MNHEY, CDR2 SMNVEV (reference sequence). The CDR3, as DNA: TGTGCCAGCAGTTTATTTTTCGGAGGGTCAATAGTAGGCTACACCTTC. Its protein product is CASSLFFGGSIVGYTF.

V gene TRBV9 combines with J gene TRBJ2-5; 11 bases agree with TRBD1. The J call may be incorrect, as the DNA end agrees better with TRBJ2-7. The germline V gene has CDR1 SGDLS and CDR2 YYNGEE. The CDR3 runs to 14 residues. The CDR3 DNA follows: TGTGCCAGCAGCCTTCCCGGGACAGGGGGCGAGCAGTACTTC. It translates to CASSLPGTGGEQYF.

The genes are TRBV28 and TRBJ1-6; 8 positions agree with TRBD1. Germline lookup yields CDR1 MDHEN and CDR2 SYDVKM. This CDR3 contains 13 residues. V was clipped by 8 bases and J by 9 bases; unmatched bases: 6. CDR3 in amino acids: CASAQGAVSPLHF. The CDR3, as DNA: TGTGCCAGCGCGCAGGGGGCAGTTTCACCCCTCCACTTT.

The J gene is TRBJ2-5, the V gene TRBV27, with D possibly TRBD1 on 6 matching bases. Per germline, CDR1 MNHEY and CDR2 SMNVEV (reference sequence). This CDR3 region has 15 residues. Trimming took 6 bases from V and 1 from J, leaving 15 bases between them. CDR3 nucleotide sequence: TGTGCCAGCAGCCAAAATGGGGACACCCAAGAGACCCAGTACTTC. Protein product: CASSQNGDTQETQYF.

This clone was detected a few times. The chain carries TRBV5-4 and TRBJ1-6; a possible D gene is TRBD1 (5 bases). The germline V gene encodes CDR1 SGHNT and CDR2 YYREEE (reference sequence). V lost 5 bases to trimming and J lost 9 bases, with 18 bases between them. This CDR3 is 15 amino acids long. CDR3 protein: CASRRDLDLGSPLHF. The DNA of the CDR3 is TGTGCCAGCAGAAGGGACTTAGACTTGGGTTCACCCCTCCACTTT.

A few counts support this clone. V and J are TRBV5-6 and TRBJ2-7; 10 bases match TRBD1. This CDR3 has 14 amino acids. Germline assignment: CDR1 SGHDT and CDR2 YYEEEE. The ends lost 5 bases at V and 6 bases at J; junction bases unmatched: 8. CDR3: CASRLPGQGTEQYF. In DNA, the CDR3 is TGTGCCAGCAGGCTCCCGGGACAGGGGACCGAGCAGTACTTC.

The chain combines TRBV9 with TRBJ2-2; D might be TRBD2 (5 bases). Germline CDR1 is SGDLS and CDR2 is YYNGEE. The CDR3 extends over 17 amino acids. Trimming left V 0 bases short and J 0 bases short, with 12 bases between. The CDR3 sequence: CASSVDGRVTNTGELFF. DNA of the CDR3: TGTGCCAGCAGCGTAGATGGGCGGGTGACGAACACCGGGGAGCTGTTTTTT.

This clone was observed a few times. This sequence joins TRBV29-1 and TRBJ2-1; TRBD2 matches 8 bases. Germline lookup yields CDR1 SQVTM and CDR2 ANQGSEA. This CDR3 is 11 amino acids long. After removal of 4 bases from V and 12 bases from J, the junction contained 5 bases not matched to a gene. The CDR3 reads CSVAGGAGQFF. For the CDR3, the DNA is TGCAGCGTTGCCGGGGGGGCGGGGCAGTTCTTC.

This clone was detected a few times. The rearrangement uses TRBV30 and TRBJ1-2; D uncertain. Germline values: CDR1 GTSNPN, CDR2 SVGIG (reference sequence). The germline V and J ends were trimmed by 3 bases and 7 bases, with 9 bases remaining between them. There are 11 residues in the CDR3. Written as DNA, the CDR3 is TGTGCCTGGAGCTTGTCTGTTGGCTACACCTTC. It yields the protein CAWSLSVGYTF.

The chain links TRBV9 to TRBJ1-1; no firm D call. Per the germline V gene, CDR1 is SGDLS and CDR2 is YYNGEE. Deletions cut 1 base from V and 1 base from J, with 5 bases between. This CDR3 has 13 residues. As DNA, the CDR3 is TGTGCCAGCAGCGTAAACTCGAACACTGAAGCTTTCTTT. Its protein product is CASSVNSNTEAFF.